The entry below gives a single TCR beta chain sequence along with its context. This CDR3 is built from 14 residues. V was pared by 8 bases and J by 4 bases, with 18 bases between. Germline loops: CDR1 MDHEN, CDR2 SYDVKM. The sample is drawn from a study of shared clonotypes between healthy human individuals. Across the study: Donor ages ranged 18 to 49 years: a couple of women, a few men.

The protocol was immunoSEQ multiplex PCR, while the TCRdb copy is restricted to in-frame clones and leaves out a portion. The sample yields roughly 2.5 million clones, around 90% seen once. The sample comprised naive CD4+ T cells sorted from blood. Specified subset: CD45RA+ positively selected. The chain combines TRBV28 with TRBJ2-7; the D call may be TRBD1 or TRBD2 (7 bases each). This sequence was found in a man between 18 and 35 years old in good health. CDR3 bases: TGTGCCAGCCGGGGAGGGGGCGAAACTTACGAGCAGTACTTC. It codes for CASRGGGETYEQYF.